This TCR beta chain was recorded in a study of cytomegalovirus exposure and HLA in healthy donors. Study details: The Caucasian-associated ancestry cluster held over 80% of 398 genotyped donors. Study findings and constraints: Presence/absence comparisons presumed near-even sequencing depth among donors.

Germline V gives CDR1 SGHNT, CDR2 YYREEE (reference sequence). The CDR3 is made up of 14 amino acids. V lost 4 bases and J 1 base, leaving 9 bases between the germline ends. PCR amplification relied on 60 Vbeta primers (plus 13 Jbeta primers). The repertoire was sequenced with immunoSEQ multiplex PCR; TCRdb's copy has only in-frame clones and lacks some. Here the sample spans 150,000 to 200,000 clones, more than 70% being singletons. Regarding donors, all were healthy bone marrow donors. This clone has just a few counts. Its antigen is still unknown. This receptor was identified in a woman between 35 and 50 years old in good health and CMV-seropositive. Material for sequencing was PBMCs. V and J are TRBV5-4 and TRBJ1-3, with D tentatively TRBD1 (6 bases). The chain's CDR3 is CASSPGQSGNTIYF. CDR3 in DNA: TGTGCCAGCAGCCCAGGACAGTCTGGAAACACCATATATTTT.